What follows is one T cell receptor beta chain and its context. Its target is not known. At one end the junction does not follow the germline gene, possibly because of a read error. Isolation of PBMCs gave at least 6.5 million cells per sample. A J-beta primer mix and a sample-barcoded 5' primer were used in a second PCR of about 7 to 12 cycles. TCRdb re-called the 5' RACE reads through MiXCR, storing one row per CDR3 protein. The data hold about 640,000 distinct CDR3 sequences, with 58% observed a single time. This entry belongs to a study of blood T cells in healthy people across ages. Findings of the study overall: Observed TCR beta diversity per million T cells went down as age went up. This fall followed a roughly linear course with age. The study found TCR beta diversity correlated strongly with naive T cell percentage. Greater diversity and more naive CD4+ cells were seen in long-lived donors than in aged donors.

This CDR3 has 16 amino acids. CDR1 is DFQATT and CDR2 is SNEGSKA in the germline V gene (reference sequence). The sequencing input was blood. This chain joins TRBV20-1 and TRBJ2-5; TRBD2 matches 8 bases. This receptor was obtained from a man in his sixties in good health. The CDR3, as DNA: TGCAGTGCTAGTTGGTTAGCGGGGACTCTCCAAGAGGCCCAGTACTTC. It encodes CSASWLAGTLQEAQYF.